Given below is one T cell receptor (beta chain) in context. These data originate in a study of OX40 agonist ivuxolimab in advanced cancers. Germline V gives CDR1 SGDLS, CDR2 YYNGEE. The CDR3 runs 15 residues. V trimming: 0 bases; J trimming: 7 bases; junction bases outside the gene matches: 4. Sequencing used immunoSEQ multiplex PCR; TCRdb keeps in-frame clones, though not all of them. The table has around 66,000 clones, roughly nine tenths seen once. The receptor comes from an adult with an advanced solid tumor such as melanoma, head and neck, liver or kidney cancer. Sequencing used CD4+ or CD8+ T cells sorted from blood, obtained in a trial of the OX40 agonist ivuxolimab. This sequence joins TRBV9 and TRBJ2-2; TRBD2 aligns across 9 bases. The chain's CDR3 is CASSVGLADNGELFF. The CDR3 DNA is TGTGCCAGCAGCGTAGGACTAGCGGATAACGGGGAGCTGTTTTTT.